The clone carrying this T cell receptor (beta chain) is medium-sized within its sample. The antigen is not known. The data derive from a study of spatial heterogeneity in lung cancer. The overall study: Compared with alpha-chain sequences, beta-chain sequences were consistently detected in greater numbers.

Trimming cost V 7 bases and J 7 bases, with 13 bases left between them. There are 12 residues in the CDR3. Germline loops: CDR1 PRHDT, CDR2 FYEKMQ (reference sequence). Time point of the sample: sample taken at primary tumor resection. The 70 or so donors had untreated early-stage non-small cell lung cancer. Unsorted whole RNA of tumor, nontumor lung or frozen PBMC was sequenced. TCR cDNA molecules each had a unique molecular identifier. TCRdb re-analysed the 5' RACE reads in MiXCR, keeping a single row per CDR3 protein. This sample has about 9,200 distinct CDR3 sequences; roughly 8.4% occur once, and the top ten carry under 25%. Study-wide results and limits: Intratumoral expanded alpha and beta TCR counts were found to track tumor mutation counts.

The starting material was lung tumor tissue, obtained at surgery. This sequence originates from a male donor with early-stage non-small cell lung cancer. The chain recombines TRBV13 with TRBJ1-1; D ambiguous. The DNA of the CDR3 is TGTGCCAGCAATGCCGGGCCTATTGAAGCTTTCTTT. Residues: CASNAGPIEAFF.